The rows below give T cell receptor beta chains drawn from one sample of a study of blood T cell repertoires in COVID-19. Libraries were prepared by immunoSEQ multiplex PCR; TCRdb keeps only in-frame clonotypes and omits some of them. The repertoire holds some 160,000 clones, with around 82% as singletons. The sequencing sample was made of peripheral blood. All receptors come from a woman of 80 years or more with acute or convalescent COVID-19. Each CDR3 is given with its conserved first and last residue. D genes are given only for firm matches. Expanded clones get a size class; other rows say once, few or many, or leave the size out.

D gene,V gene,clone size,J gene,CDR3 DNA,CDR3 protein
TRBD2,TRBV6-6,NA,TRBJ2-2,TGTGCCAGCAGTCCCGACGGCGAAGGGGATCTAGCGGGAGTCCCCCGATACACCGGGGAGCTGTTTTTT,CASSPDGEGDLAGVPRYTGELFF
TRBD1,TRBV2,NA,TRBJ2-1,TGTGCCAGCAGTAGACAGGGGTATGAGCAGTTCTTC,CASSRQGYEQFF
TRBD1,TRBV5-4,NA,TRBJ1-2,TGTGCCAGCAGCTTCCCGGGACAGGGGAACTATGGCTACACCTTC,CASSFPGQGNYGYTF
NA,TRBV2,NA,TRBJ2-3,TGTGCCAGCAGGAACCCCGGACAGTTTAGGCAGGCAGATACGCAGTATTTT,CASRNPGQFRQADTQYF
TRBD1,TRBV18,NA,TRBJ2-1,TGTGCCAGCTCACTCGGGACAGGGGAACGGAATGAGCAGTTCTTC,CASSLGTGERNEQFF
NA,TRBV2,NA,TRBJ2-3,TGTGCCAGCAGTAGGAGTCGGGTAGTAGTGGATACGCAGTATTTT,CASSRSRVVVDTQYF
TRBD1,TRBV11-2,NA,TRBJ1-6,TGTGCCAGCAGGCTTACAGGGGGAGGGTCACCCCTCCACTTT,CASRLTGGGSPLHF
TRBD1,TRBV28,NA,TRBJ1-3,TGTGCCAGCGGTAGGATGGACAGGGGGCCTGGAAACACCATATATTTT,CASGRMDRGPGNTIYF
NA,TRBV14,once,TRBJ1-6,TGTGCCAGCAGCCGATCCCCCGCCCTAAGCGGTAGCTCCTATAATTCACCCCTCCACTTT,CASSRSPALSGSSYNSPLHF
NA,TRBV9,NA,TRBJ1-1,TGTGCCAGCAGCGTACGGGGGATGAACACTGAAGCTTTCTTT,CASSVRGMNTEAFF
NA,TRBV5-6,NA,TRBJ2-5,TGTGCCAGCAGCCTCAGGGCTGGAAAGACCCAGTACTTC,CASSLRAGKTQYF
TRBD1,TRBV9,NA,TRBJ2-3,TGTGCCAGCAGTCGACAGGGCAGCAGCACAGATACGCAGTATTTT,CASSRQGSSTDTQYF
NA,TRBV5-6,NA,TRBJ1-4,TGTGCCAGCAACCAGAGGCAGAATGAAAAACTGTTTTTT,CASNQRQNEKLFF
TRBD1,TRBV9,NA,TRBJ1-2,TGTGCCAGCAGCGTAGCCACAGGGGGCTTAAATGGCTACACCTTC,CASSVATGGLNGYTF
NA,TRBV30,NA,TRBJ1-1,TGTGCCTGGAAGTGGGAGCGCGACACTGAAGCTTTCTTT,CAWKWERDTEAFF
NA,TRBV3-1/TRBV3-2,NA,TRBJ1-2,TGTGCCAGCAGCCAAGCAGGAGGCTATGGCTACACCTTC,CASSQAGGYGYTF
TRBD2,TRBV3-1/TRBV3-2,NA,TRBJ2-3,TGTGCCAGCAGCCAAGGGAGCGGGAGGGCCGCAGATACGCAGTATTTT,CASSQGSGRAADTQYF
NA,TRBV21-1,NA,TRBJ1-4,TGTGCCAGCAGCAAAGTAATGGGACAGCCAACTAATGAAAAACTGTTTTTT,CASSKVMGQPTNEKLFF
NA,TRBV28,NA,TRBJ1-1,TGTGCCAGCAGTAACCGGGATCACACTGAAGCTTTCTTT,CASSNRDHTEAFF
TRBD2,TRBV18,NA,TRBJ2-5,TGTGCCAGCTCACCCGGGACTAGACGAGAGACCCAGTACTTC,CASSPGTRRETQYF
TRBD2,TRBV2,NA,TRBJ2-1,TGTGCCAGCACTAGCGGGAGCTTCTACAATGAGCAGTTCTTC,CASTSGSFYNEQFF
NA,TRBV15,NA,TRBJ1-2,TGTGCCACCAGCAGAGATCTTGTGGCAGGCATCTATGGCTACACCTTC,CATSRDLVAGIYGYTF
NA,TRBV24-1,NA,TRBJ2-5,TGTGCCACCAGTGAACCGGGACTGGTCGGGGAGACCCAGTACTTC,CATSEPGLVGETQYF
TRBD1,TRBV10-3,NA,TRBJ1-4,TGTGCCATCAGTGAAAACAGGGGAACTAATGAAAAACTGTTTTTT,CAISENRGTNEKLFF
NA,TRBV3-1/TRBV3-2,NA,TRBJ1-6,TGTGCCAGCAGCCAGAAAACTCTAAATTCACCCCTCCACTTT,CASSQKTLNSPLHF
TRBD2,TRBV3-1/TRBV3-2,NA,TRBJ2-7,TGTGCCAGCAGCCAAAAGGGGCCTTCGACTAGCGGGATCTCCTACGAGCAGTACTTC,CASSQKGPSTSGISYEQYF
NA,TRBV12-3/TRBV12-4,few,TRBJ1-1,TGTGCCAGCAGTTTAGGCAGGAACACTGAAGCTTTCTTT,CASSLGRNTEAFF
NA,TRBV9,NA,TRBJ2-1,TGTGCCAGCAGCGCAACGGTGGCTAGCGTAAACAATGAGCAGTTCTTC,CASSATVASVNNEQFF
NA,TRBV5-1,NA,TRBJ1-4,TGCGCCAGCAGCGCAGGGAACCTTGCAACTAATGAAAAACTGTTTTTT,CASSAGNLATNEKLFF
NA,TRBV6-5,NA,TRBJ2-1,TGTGCCAGCAGTTACTCGTTCAACAATGAGCAGTTCTTC,CASSYSFNNEQFF
TRBD1,TRBV27,NA,TRBJ1-6,TGTGCCAGCAGTCCCCGGCAGGGGGATAATTCACCCCTCCACTTT,CASSPRQGDNSPLHF
NA,TRBV9,NA,TRBJ1-1,TGTGCCAGCAGCGTAGGTCCAGGGTGGAACACTGAAGCTTTCTTT,CASSVGPGWNTEAFF
TRBD2,TRBV29-1,few,TRBJ2-5,TGCAGCGTTGAAAGGCGAGCGGGGGGGGTGGAGACCCAGTACTTC,CSVERRAGGVETQYF
TRBD1,TRBV25-1,NA,TRBJ2-2,TGTGCCAGCAGTGCTACAGGGGAAGAGGGCACCGGGGAGCTGTTTTTT,CASSATGEEGTGELFF
TRBD1,TRBV19,NA,TRBJ2-2,TGTGCCAGTTCCGGGACAGGGGCCGCCGGGGAGCTGTTTTTT,CASSGTGAAGELFF
NA,TRBV19,NA,TRBJ1-3,TGTGCCAGTAGTATTCCGAGGTCCTCTTCCCGAAACACCATATATTTT,CASSIPRSSSRNTIYF
TRBD1,TRBV6-5,NA,TRBJ2-2,TGTGCCAGCAGCCCGGGACAGATAAACACCGGGGAGCTGTTTTTT,CASSPGQINTGELFF
TRBD2,TRBV6-2/TRBV6-3,NA,TRBJ2-1,TGTGCCAGCAGTTACAGCGGGGAACGGTGGTTCTTC,CASSYSGERWFF
NA,TRBV19,NA,TRBJ1-1,TGTGCCAGTAGTATAAGAGATAGGAACACTGAAGCTTTCTTT,CASSIRDRNTEAFF
TRBD1,TRBV24-1,once,TRBJ2-2,TGTGCCACCAGTGATTGGACCGGGACAGGGTGGGGCACCGGGGAGCTGTTTTTT,CATSDWTGTGWGTGELFF
NA,TRBV5-1,NA,TRBJ2-3,TGCGCCAGCAGCTTGGACGCTAGCAGCACAGATACGCAGTATTTT,CASSLDASSTDTQYF
NA,TRBV5-1,NA,TRBJ2-1,TGCGCCAGCAGCTTTGCTAGCGTCACCTACAATGAGCAGTTCTTC,CASSFASVTYNEQFF
NA,TRBV6-1,NA,TRBJ2-3,TGTGCCAGCAGTGACAGGGGAACAGATACGCAGTATTTT,CASSDRGTDTQYF
TRBD2,TRBV7-2,NA,TRBJ2-3,TGTGCCAGCAGCCTTAGCGGGTCTAGCACAGATACGCAGTATTTT,CASSLSGSSTDTQYF
TRBD2,TRBV5-5,NA,TRBJ2-1,TGTGCCAGCAGCCTAGGACTAGCGGGCTCCTACAATGAGCAGTTCTTC,CASSLGLAGSYNEQFF
TRBD2,TRBV7-9,few,TRBJ2-3,TGTGCCAGCAGCTCACCCAGACTAGCGGGTAGAAACACAGATACGCAGTATTTT,CASSSPRLAGRNTDTQYF
TRBD1,TRBV6-5,NA,TRBJ2-2,TGTGCCAGCTTACAGGGGGCGCAAGGCGGGGAGCTGTTTTTT,CASLQGAQGGELFF
NA,TRBV24-1,NA,TRBJ2-3,TGTGCCACCAGTGATTTGCAAGGGCGGGCGCAGTATTTT,CATSDLQGRAQYF
NA,TRBV18,NA,TRBJ1-5,TGTGCCAGCTCACCACCGGGGGGAGAGGTTCAGCCCCAGCATTTT,CASSPPGGEVQPQHF
TRBD2,TRBV5-4,NA,TRBJ2-3,TGTGCCAGCAGCTTGGAGCGGGGAAGCACAGATACGCAGTATTTT,CASSLERGSTDTQYF
NA,TRBV4-1,NA,TRBJ2-3,TGCGCCAGCAGCCAAGATCCGAATTCGGCAGGGGAGCATACGCAGTATTTT,CASSQDPNSAGEHTQYF